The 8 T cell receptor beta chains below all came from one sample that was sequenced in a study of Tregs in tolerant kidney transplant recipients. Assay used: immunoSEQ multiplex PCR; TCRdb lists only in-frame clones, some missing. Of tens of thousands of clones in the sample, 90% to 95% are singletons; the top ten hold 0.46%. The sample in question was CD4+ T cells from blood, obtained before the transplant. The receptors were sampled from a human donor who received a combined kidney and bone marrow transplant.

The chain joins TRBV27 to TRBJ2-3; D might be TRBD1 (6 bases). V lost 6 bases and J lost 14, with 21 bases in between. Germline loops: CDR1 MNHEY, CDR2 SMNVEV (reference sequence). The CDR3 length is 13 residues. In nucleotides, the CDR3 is TGTGCCAGCAGCCAAGTCCGGGACACTGCGGTGTATTTT. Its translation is CASSQVRDTAVYF.

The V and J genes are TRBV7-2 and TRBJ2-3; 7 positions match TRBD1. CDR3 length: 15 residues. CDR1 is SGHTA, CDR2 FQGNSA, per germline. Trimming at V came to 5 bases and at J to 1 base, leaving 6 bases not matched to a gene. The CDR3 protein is CASSRDRVGTDTQYF. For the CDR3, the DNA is TGTGCCAGCAGCCGCGACAGGGTCGGCACAGATACGCAGTATTTT.

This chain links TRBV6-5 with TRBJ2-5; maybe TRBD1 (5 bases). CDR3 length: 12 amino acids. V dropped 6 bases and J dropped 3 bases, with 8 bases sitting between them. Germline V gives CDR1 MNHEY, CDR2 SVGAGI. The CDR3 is CASSQGKETQYF. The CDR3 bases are TGTGCCAGCAGCCAGGGAAAAGAGACCCAGTACTTC.

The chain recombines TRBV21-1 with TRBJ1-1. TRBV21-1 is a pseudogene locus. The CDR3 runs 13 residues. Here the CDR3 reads CASSKGANTEAFF. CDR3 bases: TGTGCCAGCAGCAAAGGAGCGAACACTGAAGCTTTCTTT.

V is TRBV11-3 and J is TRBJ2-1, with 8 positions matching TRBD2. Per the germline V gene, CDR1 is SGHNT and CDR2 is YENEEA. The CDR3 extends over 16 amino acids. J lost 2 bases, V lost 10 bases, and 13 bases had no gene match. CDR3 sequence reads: CATSKAGGPAYNEQFF. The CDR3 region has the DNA TGTGCCACCTCTAAGGCGGGAGGTCCAGCCTACAATGAGCAGTTCTTC.

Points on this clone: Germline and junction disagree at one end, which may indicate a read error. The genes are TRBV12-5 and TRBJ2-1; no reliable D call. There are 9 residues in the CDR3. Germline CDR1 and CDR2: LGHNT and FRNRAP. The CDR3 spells CASGSPPVF. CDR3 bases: TGTGCTAGTGGTTCCCCCCCTGTCTTC.

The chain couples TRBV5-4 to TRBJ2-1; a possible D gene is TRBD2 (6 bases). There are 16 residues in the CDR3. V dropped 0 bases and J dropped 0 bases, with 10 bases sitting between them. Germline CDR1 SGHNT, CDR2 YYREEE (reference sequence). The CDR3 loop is CASSLGRGSSYNEQFF. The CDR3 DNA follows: TGTGCCAGCAGCTTGGGACGGGGGAGCTCCTACAATGAGCAGTTCTTC.

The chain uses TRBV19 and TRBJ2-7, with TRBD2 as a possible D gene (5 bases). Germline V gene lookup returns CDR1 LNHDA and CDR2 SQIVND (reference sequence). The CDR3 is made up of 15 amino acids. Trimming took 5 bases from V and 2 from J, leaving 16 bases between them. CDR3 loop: CASSSGSGSAYEQYF. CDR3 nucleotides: TGTGCCAGTAGTTCGGGGAGTGGCAGCGCCTACGAGCAGTACTTC.